This TCR beta chain was recorded in a study of T cells in Graves' hyperthyroidism and ophthalmopathy (dated 2019 in TCRdb). For the wider study: A discovery cohort of about a hundred patients, about 43 with Graves' ophthalmopathy and approximately 57 with stable Graves' hyperthyroidism, was used to find distinguishing TCR V-J signatures. An independent validation cohort of around 19 hyperthyroidism patients and 17 patients who later progressed to ophthalmopathy tested prospective prediction of ophthalmopathy. The roughly 100 discovery patients were randomly divided into training and test sets at a 7:3 ratio. Thyroid tissue and blood T-cell repertoires from six Graves' hyperthyroidism patients were also compared in the study. Following sampling, methimazole starting at 30 mg daily was given to hyperthyroidism patients, and high-dose intravenous methylprednisolone was given to ophthalmopathy patients. The paper reports TCR Vbeta CDR3 sequencing of some 140 peripheral blood samples: 40 or so ophthalmopathy, fewer than 85 hyperthyroidism and approximately 17 progressor patients. Overall study outcomes, separate from this receptor: In cross-validation, a model built on a 13 V-J signature told ophthalmopathy apart from stable hyperthyroidism with 87.88% sensitivity and around 83% specificity, and in testing the same model reached 80%/75%. In validation, the model predicted progression to ophthalmopathy with 65% to 71% sensitivity and around 72% specificity, a median of approximately 6.5 months before onset. Most expanded thyroid clonotypes (frequency above 0.001) were also detected in blood, suggesting blood repertoires may reflect thyroid immune responses. Sample size was not statistically predetermined, and investigators were not blinded to group allocation.

CDR1 is given as SGHAT and CDR2 as FQNNGV, both from the germline V gene. The trim is 0 bases for V and 5 bases for J, with a gap of 4 bases between the germline ends. Measured from the cysteine to the phenylalanine, the CDR3 is 13 residues long. Here the CDR3 DNA is all that survives: 39 bases in frame from base 1. Ten or more counts support this clonotype. The target of this receptor is not known. No much larger clonotype is one base removed from it; base qualities were not supplied. The TCR beta CDR3 regions were amplified from the RNA transcripts. A first-round RT-PCR of the TCR CDR3 used the HTBI primer set with the Qiagen OneStep RT-PCR kit. Libraries were constructed in a second round of multiplex PCR, after which size selection and purification were carried out. Sequencing of the libraries was done on an Illumina HiSeq2000 using paired-end 100 bp reads. The authors' pipeline ran thus. SOAPnuke was used to process the raw data, throwing out any read that contained adapters or uncalled bases, had a mean Phred below 15, or lacked an exact constant-primer or identifier match. COPE v1.2.5 was used to merge the high-quality paired reads, and each unique nucleotide sequence was defined as a clonotype. Clonotypes were aligned to IMGT TRBV, TRBD and TRBJ reference segments using MiTCR v1.1. Analysis was restricted to V-J combinations with a frequency above 0.0001, which covered roughly 99% of repertoires. The TCS score was defined as F50 (clonal expansion) divided by E x V (chaos), with BLOSUM62-based TCRdist calculated between CDR3 peptides within each V-J. Welch's t-statistics and random forest reduced 514 V-J features to roughly 13, which were used in a naive Bayes classifier (R e1071). The similarity between thyroid and blood repertoires was quantified using the Morisita-Horn index. TCRdb reprocessing: public reads trimmed at Q25 with fastp, clones called with MiXCR, in-frame beta chains kept. Entries are consolidated by CDR3 protein sequence, retaining the most common genes and DNA. TCRdb's processing, not the authors' own work, is the source of the V and J calls. The sample records roughly 500,000 distinct CDR3 sequences, 40% to 50% of which are singletons. About 43% of the sample goes to the ten largest clones.

The study excluded patients with uncontrolled infections, other autoimmune diseases, pregnancy or lactation. Diagnoses relied on clinical symptoms, serum thyroxine and TRAb, thyroid ultrasound and orbital computed tomography. Trizol reagent was used to extract total RNA, and RNA quality was then checked on an Agilent 2100 Bioanalyzer. The material sequenced was peripheral blood or thyroid tissue (not recorded which). Rearrangement joined TRBV11-2 to TRBJ2-2; the D gene assignment is ambiguous. The clonotype originates from an adult woman with Graves' disease, either hyperthyroidism or ophthalmopathy (not recorded which). The DNA sequence is given as TGTGCCAGCAGCTTAGATGAGACCGGGGAGCTGTTTTTT. It codes for CASSLDETGELFF.